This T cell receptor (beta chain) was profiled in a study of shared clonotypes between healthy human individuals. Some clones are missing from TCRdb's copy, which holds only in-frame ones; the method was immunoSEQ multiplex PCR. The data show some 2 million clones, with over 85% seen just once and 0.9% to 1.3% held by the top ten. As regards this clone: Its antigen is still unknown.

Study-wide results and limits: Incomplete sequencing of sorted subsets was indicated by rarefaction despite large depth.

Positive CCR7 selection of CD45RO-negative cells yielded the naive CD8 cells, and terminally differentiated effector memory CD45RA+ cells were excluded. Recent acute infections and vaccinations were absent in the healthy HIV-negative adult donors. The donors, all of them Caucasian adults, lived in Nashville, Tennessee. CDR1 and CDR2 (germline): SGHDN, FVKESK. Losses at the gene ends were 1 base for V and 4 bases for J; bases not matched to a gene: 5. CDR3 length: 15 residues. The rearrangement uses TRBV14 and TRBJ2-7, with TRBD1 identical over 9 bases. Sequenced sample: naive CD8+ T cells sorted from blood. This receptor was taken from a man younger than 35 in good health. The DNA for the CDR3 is TGTGCCAGCAGCCAAGGGCGACAGGGGGTTTACGAGCAGTACTTC. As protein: CASSQGRQGVYEQYF.